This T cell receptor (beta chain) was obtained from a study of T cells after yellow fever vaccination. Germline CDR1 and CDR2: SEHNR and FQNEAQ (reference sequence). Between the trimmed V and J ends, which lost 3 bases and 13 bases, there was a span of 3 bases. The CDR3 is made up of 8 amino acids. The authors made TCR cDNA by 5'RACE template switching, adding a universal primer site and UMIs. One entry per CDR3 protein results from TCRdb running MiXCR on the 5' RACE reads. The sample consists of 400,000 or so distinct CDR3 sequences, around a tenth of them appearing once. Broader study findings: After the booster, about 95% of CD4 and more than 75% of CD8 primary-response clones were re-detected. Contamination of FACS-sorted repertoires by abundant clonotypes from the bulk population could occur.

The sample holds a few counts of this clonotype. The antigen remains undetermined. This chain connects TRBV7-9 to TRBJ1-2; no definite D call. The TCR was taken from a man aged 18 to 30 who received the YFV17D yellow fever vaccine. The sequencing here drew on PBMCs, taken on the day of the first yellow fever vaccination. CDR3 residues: CASSLSTF. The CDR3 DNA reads TGTGCCAGCAGCTTGAGCACCTTC.